The present entry profiles one T cell receptor beta chain with its context. The data were obtained in a study of CD8 T cells in Susac syndrome. An input of roughly 0.5 to 1 ug of RNA was subjected to reverse transcription using random hexamers. A multiplex approach, immunoSEQ multiplex PCR, amplified TCR beta CDR3 across 54 Vbeta and 13 Jbeta. MiXCR, applied by TCRdb to the immunoSEQ multiplex PCR reads, yields one record per CDR3 protein. The data show 330,000 or so distinct CDR3 sequences, over 75% seen once. CDR3 length: 12 amino acids. The V and J ends lost 6 bases and 4 bases respectively, with 9 bases between them. Germline-derived CDR1 and CDR2 are WSHSY and SAAADI.

This rearrangement joins TRBV10-2 to TRBJ1-1; tentative D call: TRBD1 (6 bases). The TCR was taken from a human donor with multiple sclerosis. What was sequenced was CD8+ T cells from PBMCs. CDR3 loop: CASRGGATEAFF. The DNA of the CDR3 is TGCGCCAGCAGAGGGGGGGCCACTGAAGCTTTCTTT.